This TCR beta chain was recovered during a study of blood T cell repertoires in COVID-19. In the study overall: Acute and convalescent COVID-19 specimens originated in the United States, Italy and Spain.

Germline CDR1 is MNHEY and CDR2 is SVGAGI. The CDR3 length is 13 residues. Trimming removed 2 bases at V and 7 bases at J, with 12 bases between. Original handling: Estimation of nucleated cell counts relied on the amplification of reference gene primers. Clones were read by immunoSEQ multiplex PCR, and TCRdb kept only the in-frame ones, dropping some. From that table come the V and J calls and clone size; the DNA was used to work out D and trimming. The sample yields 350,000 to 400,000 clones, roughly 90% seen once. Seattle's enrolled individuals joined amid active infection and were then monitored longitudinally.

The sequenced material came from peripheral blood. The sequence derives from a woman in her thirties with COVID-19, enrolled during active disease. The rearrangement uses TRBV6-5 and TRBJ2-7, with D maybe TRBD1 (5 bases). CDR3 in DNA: TGTGCCAGCAGTTACAGGGGAAGGTGGGAGCAGTACTTC. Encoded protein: CASSYRGRWEQYF.